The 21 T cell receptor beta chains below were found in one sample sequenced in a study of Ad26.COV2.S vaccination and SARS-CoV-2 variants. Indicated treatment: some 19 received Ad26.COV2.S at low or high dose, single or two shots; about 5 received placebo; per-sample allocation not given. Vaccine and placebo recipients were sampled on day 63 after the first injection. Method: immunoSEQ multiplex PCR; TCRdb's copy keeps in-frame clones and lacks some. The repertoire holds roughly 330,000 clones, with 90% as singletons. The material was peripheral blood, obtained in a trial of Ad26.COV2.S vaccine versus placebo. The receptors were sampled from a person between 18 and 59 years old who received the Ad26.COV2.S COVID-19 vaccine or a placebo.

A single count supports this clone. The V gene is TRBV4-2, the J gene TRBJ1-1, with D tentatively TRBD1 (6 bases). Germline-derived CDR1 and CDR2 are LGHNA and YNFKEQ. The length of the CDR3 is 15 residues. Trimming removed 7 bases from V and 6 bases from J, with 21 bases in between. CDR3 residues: CASTYGGLMGPEAFF. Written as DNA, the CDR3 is TGTGCCAGCACCTATGGGGGGCTCATGGGGCCTGAAGCTTTCTTT.

CDR3 sequence (DNA): TGTGCCTGGAGTCCCGCTGGAAACACCATATATTTT. It specifies CAWSPAGNTIYF. This rearrangement joins TRBV30 to TRBJ1-3; D ambiguous. The germline gives CDR1 GTSNPN, CDR2 SVGIG (reference sequence). The CDR3 contains 12 residues. The V end lost 2 bases, the J end lost 2 bases, and 4 bases lay between the germline ends.

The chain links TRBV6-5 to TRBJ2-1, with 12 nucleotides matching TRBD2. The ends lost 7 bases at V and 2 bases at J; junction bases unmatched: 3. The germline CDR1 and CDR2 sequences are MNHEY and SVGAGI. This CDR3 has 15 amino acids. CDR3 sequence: CASTRTSGAYNEQFF. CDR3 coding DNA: TGTGCCAGCACAAGGACTAGCGGGGCCTACAATGAGCAGTTCTTC.

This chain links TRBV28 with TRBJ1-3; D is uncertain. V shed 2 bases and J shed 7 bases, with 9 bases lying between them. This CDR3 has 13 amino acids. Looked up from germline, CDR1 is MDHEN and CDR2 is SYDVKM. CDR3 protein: CASSLGSRNTIYF. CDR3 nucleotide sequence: TGTGCCAGCAGTTTAGGTTCGCGGAACACCATATATTTT. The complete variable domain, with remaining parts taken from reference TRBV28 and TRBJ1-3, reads DVKVTQSSRYLVKRTGEKVFLECVQDMDHENMFWYRQDPGLGLRLIYFSYDVKMKEKGDIPEGYSVSREKKERFSLILESASTNQTSMYLCASSLGSRNTIYFGEGSWLTVV.

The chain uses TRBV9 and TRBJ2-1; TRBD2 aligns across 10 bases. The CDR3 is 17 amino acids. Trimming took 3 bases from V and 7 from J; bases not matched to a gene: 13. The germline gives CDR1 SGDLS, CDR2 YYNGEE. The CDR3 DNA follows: TGTGCCAGCAGCGCACACACTAGCGGGGCCCAGGTGAATGAGCAGTTCTTC. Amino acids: CASSAHTSGAQVNEQFF.

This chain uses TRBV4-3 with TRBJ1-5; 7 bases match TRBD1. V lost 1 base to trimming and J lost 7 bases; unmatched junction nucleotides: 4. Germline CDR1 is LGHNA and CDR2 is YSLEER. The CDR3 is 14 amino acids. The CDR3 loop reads CASSQGQGFQPQHF. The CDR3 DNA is TGCGCCAGCAGCCAAGGACAGGGTTTCCAGCCCCAGCATTTT.

The CDR3 region has the DNA TGTGCCAGCAACACGGCGGGGGGGCCGCCCGGGGAGCTGTTTTTT. Translating it yields CASNTAGGPPGELFF. This chain links TRBV9 with TRBJ2-2, with 9 bases fitting TRBD2. With V trimmed by 6 bases and J by 6 bases, 9 bases remained unmatched. Germline CDR1 is SGDLS and CDR2 is YYNGEE. This CDR3 contains 15 residues.

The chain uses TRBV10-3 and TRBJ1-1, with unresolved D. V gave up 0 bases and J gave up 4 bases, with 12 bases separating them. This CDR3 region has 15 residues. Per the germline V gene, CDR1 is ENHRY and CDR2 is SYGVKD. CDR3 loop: CAISESISVVTEAFF. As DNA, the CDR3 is TGTGCCATCAGTGAGTCGATCTCGGTCGTCACTGAAGCTTTCTTT.

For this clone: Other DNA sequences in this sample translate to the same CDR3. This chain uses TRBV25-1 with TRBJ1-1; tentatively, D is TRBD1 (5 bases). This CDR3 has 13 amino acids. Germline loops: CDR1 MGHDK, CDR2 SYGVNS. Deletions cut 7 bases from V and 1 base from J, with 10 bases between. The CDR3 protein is CASIRTGNTEAFF. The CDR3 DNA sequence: TGTGCCAGCATTCGAACAGGGAACACTGAAGCTTTCTTT.

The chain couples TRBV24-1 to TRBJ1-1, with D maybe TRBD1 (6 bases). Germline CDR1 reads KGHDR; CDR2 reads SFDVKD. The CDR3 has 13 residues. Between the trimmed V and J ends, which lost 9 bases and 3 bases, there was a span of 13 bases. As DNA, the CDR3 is TGTGCCACCCAACAGGGCAGAGACACTGAAGCTTTCTTT. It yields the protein CATQQGRDTEAFF.

CDR3 coding DNA: TGTGCTAGTGGTTTGCCGACTAGCGGGGGGGCCCCCGGGGAGCTGTTTTTT. This translates into CASGLPTSGGAPGELFF. The rearrangement uses TRBV12-5 and TRBJ2-2; 14 nucleotides align to TRBD2. V shed 2 bases, J shed 6 bases, and the junction held 5 bases outside the gene matches. The CDR3 is made up of 17 amino acids. Germline V gene data show CDR1 as LGHNT and CDR2 as FRNRAP.

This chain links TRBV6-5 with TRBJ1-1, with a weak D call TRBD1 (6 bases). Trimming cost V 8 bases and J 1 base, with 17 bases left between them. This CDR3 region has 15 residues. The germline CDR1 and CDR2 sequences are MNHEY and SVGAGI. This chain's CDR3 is CASSEGQTKNTEAFF. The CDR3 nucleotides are TGTGCCAGCTCGGAAGGACAGACAAAGAACACTGAAGCTTTCTTT.

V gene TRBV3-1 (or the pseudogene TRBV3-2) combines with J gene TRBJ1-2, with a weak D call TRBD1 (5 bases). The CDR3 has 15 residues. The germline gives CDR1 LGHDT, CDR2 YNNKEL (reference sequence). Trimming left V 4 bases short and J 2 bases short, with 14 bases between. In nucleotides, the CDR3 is TGTGCCAGCAGCCCAGAAGCGGCAGGGAACTATGGCTACACCTTC. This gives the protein CASSPEAAGNYGYTF.

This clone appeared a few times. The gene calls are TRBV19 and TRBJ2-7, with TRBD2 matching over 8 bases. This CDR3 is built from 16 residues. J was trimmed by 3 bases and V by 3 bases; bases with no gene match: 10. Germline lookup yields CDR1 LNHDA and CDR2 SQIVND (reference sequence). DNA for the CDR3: TGTGCCAGTAGTATGATGTCCGGGCTAGCGGGCTACGAGCAGTACTTC. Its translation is CASSMMSGLAGYEQYF. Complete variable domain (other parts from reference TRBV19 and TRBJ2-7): DGGITQSPKYLFRKEGQNVTLSCEQNLNHDAMYWYRQDPGQGLRLIYYSQIVNDFQKGDIAEGYSVSREKKESFPLTVTSAQKNPTAFYLCASSMMSGLAGYEQYFGPGTRLTVT.

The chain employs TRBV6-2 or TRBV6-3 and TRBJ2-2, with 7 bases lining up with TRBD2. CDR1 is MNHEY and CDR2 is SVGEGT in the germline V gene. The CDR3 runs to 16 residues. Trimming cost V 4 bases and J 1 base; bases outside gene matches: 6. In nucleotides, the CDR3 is TGTGCCAGCAGTTCCAGGCTAGCGGAGAACACCGGGGAGCTGTTTTTT. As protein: CASSSRLAENTGELFF.

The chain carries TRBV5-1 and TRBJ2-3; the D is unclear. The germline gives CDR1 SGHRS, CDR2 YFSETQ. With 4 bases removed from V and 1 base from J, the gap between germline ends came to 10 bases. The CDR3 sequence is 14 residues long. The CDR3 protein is CASSPLFGTDTQYF. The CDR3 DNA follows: TGCGCCAGCAGCCCTCTCTTTGGCACAGATACGCAGTATTTT.

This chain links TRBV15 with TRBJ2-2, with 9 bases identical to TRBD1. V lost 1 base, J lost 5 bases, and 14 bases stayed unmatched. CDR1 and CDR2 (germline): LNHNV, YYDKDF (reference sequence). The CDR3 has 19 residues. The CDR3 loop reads CATSRVGSPGQGRTGELFF. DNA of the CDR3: TGTGCCACCAGCAGAGTGGGGAGCCCGGGACAGGGCCGTACCGGGGAGCTGTTTTTT.

The chain's CDR3 is CASNLLAGETQYF. The CDR3 nucleotides read TGTGCCAGCAACCTACTAGCGGGAGAGACCCAGTACTTC. This chain joins TRBV14 and TRBJ2-5; 9 bases fit TRBD2. CDR1 SGHDN and CDR2 FVKESK come from the germline V gene. V shed 7 bases and J 4 bases; nucleotides not matched to a gene: 4. The CDR3 is made up of 13 amino acids. The full variable domain, rest sourced from reference TRBV14 and TRBJ2-5, is EAGVTQFPSHSVIEKGQTVTLRCDPISGHDNLYWYRRVMGKEIKFLLHFVKESKQDESGMPNNRFLAERTGGTYSTLKVQPAELEDSGVYFCASNLLAGETQYFGPGTRLLVL.

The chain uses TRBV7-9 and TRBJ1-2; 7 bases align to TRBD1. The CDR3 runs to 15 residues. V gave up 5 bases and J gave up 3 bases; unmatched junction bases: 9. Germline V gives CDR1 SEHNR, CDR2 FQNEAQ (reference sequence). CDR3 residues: CASSRGRRYDYGYTF. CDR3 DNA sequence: TGTGCCAGCAGCAGGGGGCGGCGGTATGACTATGGCTACACCTTC.

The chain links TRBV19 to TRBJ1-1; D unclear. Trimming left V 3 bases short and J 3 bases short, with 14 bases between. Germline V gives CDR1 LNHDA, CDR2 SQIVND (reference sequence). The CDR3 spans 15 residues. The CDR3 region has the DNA TGTGCCAGTAGTATTCGAGGCAACATTTACACTGAAGCTTTCTTT. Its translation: CASSIRGNIYTEAFF.

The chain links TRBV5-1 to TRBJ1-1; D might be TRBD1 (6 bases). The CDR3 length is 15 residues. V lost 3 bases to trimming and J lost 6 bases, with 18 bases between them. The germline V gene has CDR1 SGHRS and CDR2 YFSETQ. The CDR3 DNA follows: TGCGCCAGCAGCTCAGCAGGAGGGGGTTGGGCTGAAGCTTTCTTT. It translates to CASSSAGGGWAEAFF.